This T cell receptor (beta chain) was observed in a study of blood T cells in healthy people across ages. Study overall: Through template switching, about one barcoded beta molecule was captured per two T cells, as measured in model experiments. General study findings and limits: Estimated diversity, derived from one million T cells, was regarded as an underestimate. Per million T cells, TCR beta diversity dropped about linearly as age rose.

With V trimmed by 2 bases and J by 6 bases, 7 bases remained unmatched. The CDR3 is 17 residues long. Per the germline V gene, CDR1 is SGHTA and CDR2 is FQGNSA. Regarding this clonotype: Its matching antigen is unknown.

Isolating PBMCs gave at least 6.5 million of these cells per sample. Next came a second PCR, run for about 7 to 12 cycles, which used a sample-barcoded 5' primer along with a J-beta primer mix. TCRdb re-derived calls from the 5' RACE reads in MiXCR, one entry per CDR3 protein. Of about 1.8 million distinct CDR3 sequences listed, 40% to 55% are singletons. The sample comprised blood. The source of this sequence is a middle-aged woman in good health. The chain joins TRBV7-2 to TRBJ2-1; 13 bases are shared with TRBD2. The CDR3 spells CASSLSSTSGGLNEQFF. In nucleotides, the CDR3 is TGTGCCAGCAGCTTATCCTCGACTAGCGGGGGGCTCAATGAGCAGTTCTTC.